Below, 4 T cell receptor beta chains from the same sample are listed, as sequenced in a study of cytomegalovirus exposure and HLA in healthy donors. The assay was immunoSEQ multiplex PCR, and TCRdb's table has in-frame clones only and misses some. In the table there are roughly 300,000 clones, approximately 88% of which are singletons. The specimen sequenced was PBMCs. These TCRs come from a woman between 18 and 29 years old in good health and CMV-seronegative.

This clone has only a few counts. The V gene is TRBV19, the J gene TRBJ2-2, with D perhaps TRBD2 (6 bases). The CDR3 length is 12 residues. The ends were cut back, 7 bases at V and 9 bases at J, with 12 bases in the middle. Germline assignment: CDR1 LNHDA and CDR2 SQIVND (reference sequence). In DNA form, the CDR3 reads TGTGCCAGTATCAATGGGAGGTGGGAGCTGTTTTTT. This gives the protein CASINGRWELFF.

This sequence joins TRBV27 and TRBJ1-2; TRBD1 is a possible D gene (5 bases). The CDR3 runs 14 residues. Deletions cut 3 bases from V and 5 bases from J, with 13 bases between. From germline, CDR1 is MNHEY and CDR2 SMNVEV (reference sequence). CDR3 in amino acids: CASSLNRPPYGYTF. CDR3 sequence (DNA): TGTGCCAGCAGTTTGAACAGGCCCCCGTATGGCTACACCTTC.

The chain carries TRBV5-4 and TRBJ2-5; TRBD1 aligns across 7 bases. CDR1 and CDR2 (germline): SGHNT, YYREEE (reference sequence). J gave up 5 bases and V 3 bases, and 10 bases lay outside the gene matches. The CDR3 is made up of 15 amino acids. The CDR3 protein is CASSSPQGIGETQYF. CDR3 DNA sequence: TGTGCCAGCAGCTCCCCACAGGGGATCGGCGAGACCCAGTACTTC.

This clone was counted ten times or more. This sequence joins TRBV11-2 and TRBJ2-7; D unclear. The length of the CDR3 is 13 residues. Per germline, CDR1 SGHAT and CDR2 FQNNGV. Trimming pared 5 bases from V and 3 bases from J, leaving 11 bases between. The CDR3 DNA is TGTGCCAGCAGCCTTCCCCCCCGCTACGAGCAGTACTTC. Protein sequence: CASSLPPRYEQYF.